The TCR beta chain described here comes from a study of response to subunit inactivated influenza vaccine. Study-wide results and caveats: New T cells are recruited in small numbers by each seasonal influenza vaccination, according to the authors' suggestion.

TCRdb independently ran MiXCR on the RT-PCR reads; one entry per CDR3 protein. This sample carries roughly 570,000 distinct CDR3 sequences, around 13% of them seen once, and the ten largest clones take around 10%. The CDR3 totals 14 residues. In germline, CDR1 is SSHAT, CDR2 FNYEAQ (reference sequence). In this sample, this clonotype turned up a few times. Its antigen is not known. An end of the junction differs from the germline gene, which may be a read error. The receptor's source is a man aged 45-60 years who received an inactivated influenza vaccine. The sequencing here drew on PBMCs from blood, taken about 13 days after vaccination. This chain links TRBV7-7 with TRBJ2-5; 7 positions match TRBD2. The DNA for the CDR3 is TGTGCTAGCAGCCCACCGACTAGCATTGGGACCCAGTACTTC. Translating it yields CASSPPTSIGTQYF.